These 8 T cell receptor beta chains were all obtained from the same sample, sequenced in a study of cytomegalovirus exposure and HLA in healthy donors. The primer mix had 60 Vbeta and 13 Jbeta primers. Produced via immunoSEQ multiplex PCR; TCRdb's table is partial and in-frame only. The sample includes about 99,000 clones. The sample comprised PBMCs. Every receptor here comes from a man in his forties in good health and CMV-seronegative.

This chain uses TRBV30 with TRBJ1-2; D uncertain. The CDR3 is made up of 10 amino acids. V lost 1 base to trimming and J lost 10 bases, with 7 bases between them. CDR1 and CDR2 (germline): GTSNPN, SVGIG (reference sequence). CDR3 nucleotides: TGTGCCTGGAGTGCCCTCGTCTACACCTTC. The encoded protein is CAWSALVYTF.

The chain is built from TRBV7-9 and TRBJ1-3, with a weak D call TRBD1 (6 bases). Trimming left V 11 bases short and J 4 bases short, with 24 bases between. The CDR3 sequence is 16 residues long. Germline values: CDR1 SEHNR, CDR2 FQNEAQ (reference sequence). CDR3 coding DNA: TGTGCCGCCCCTGCAGGGGACAAGGCTGGGGGAAACACCATATATTTT. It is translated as CAAPAGDKAGGNTIYF.

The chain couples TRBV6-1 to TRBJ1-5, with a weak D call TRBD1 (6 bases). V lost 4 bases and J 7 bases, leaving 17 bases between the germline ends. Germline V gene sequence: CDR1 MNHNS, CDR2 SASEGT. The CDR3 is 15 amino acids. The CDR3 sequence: CASSARQGLRQPQHF. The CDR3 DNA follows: TGTGCCAGCAGTGCCCGCCAGGGGTTGAGGCAGCCCCAGCATTTT.

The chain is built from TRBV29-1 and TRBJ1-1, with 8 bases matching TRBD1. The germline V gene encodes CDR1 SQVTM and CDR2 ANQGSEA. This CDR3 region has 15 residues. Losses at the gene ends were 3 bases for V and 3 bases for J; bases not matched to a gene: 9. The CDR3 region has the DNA TGCAGCGTTGAGAACCCAGGGGGCGCATACACTGAAGCTTTCTTT. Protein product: CSVENPGGAYTEAFF.

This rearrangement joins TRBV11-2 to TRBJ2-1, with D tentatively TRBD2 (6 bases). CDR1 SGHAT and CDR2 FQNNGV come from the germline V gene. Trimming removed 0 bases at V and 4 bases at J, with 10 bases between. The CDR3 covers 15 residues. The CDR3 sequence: CASSLDVGGYNEQFF. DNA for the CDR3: TGTGCCAGCAGCTTAGATGTGGGGGGTTACAATGAGCAGTTCTTC.

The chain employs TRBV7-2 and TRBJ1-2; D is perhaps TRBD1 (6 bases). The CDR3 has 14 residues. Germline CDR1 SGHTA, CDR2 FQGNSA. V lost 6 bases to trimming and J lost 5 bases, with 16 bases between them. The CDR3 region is CASRSGGAGYGYTF. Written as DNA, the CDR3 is TGTGCCAGCAGGTCCGGGGGGGCTGGATATGGCTACACCTTC.

Written as DNA, the CDR3 is TGTGCCAGCAGCCCCTGGACTCGGGAGACCCAGTACTTC. It translates to CASSPWTRETQYF. The chain is built from TRBV7-2 and TRBJ2-5; D is perhaps TRBD2 (5 bases). CDR3 length: 13 amino acids. The ends were cut back, 5 bases at V and 5 bases at J, with 12 bases in the middle. CDR1 is SGHTA, CDR2 FQGNSA, per germline.

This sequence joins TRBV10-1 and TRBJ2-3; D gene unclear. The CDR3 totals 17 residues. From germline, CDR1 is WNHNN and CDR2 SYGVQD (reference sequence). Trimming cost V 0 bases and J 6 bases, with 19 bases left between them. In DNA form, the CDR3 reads TGCGCCAGCAGTGAGTCGAACCAACAACCCAACCTCGATACGCAGTATTTT. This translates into CASSESNQQPNLDTQYF.